These 24 T cell receptor beta chains were sequenced from one sample in a study of control samples from healthy donors and cancer patients. Generated by immunoSEQ multiplex PCR, the TCRdb table keeps only in-frame clones and is missing some. The repertoire holds nearly 40,000 clones, with about 90% as singletons. Specimen: blood. The receptors come from a woman aged 45-65 years in good health.

The gene calls are TRBV7-8 and TRBJ1-1; D perhaps matches TRBD1 (6 bases). This CDR3 is 14 amino acids long. V shed 5 bases and J shed 4 bases, with 14 bases lying between them. Germline V gene lookup returns CDR1 SGHVS and CDR2 FQNEAQ. CDR3 in amino acids: CASSIYREGTEAFF. Here the CDR3 DNA reads TGTGCCAGCAGCATCTACAGGGAGGGCACTGAAGCTTTCTTT. Looking up the rest from reference TRBV7-8 and TRBJ1-1 gives the full variable domain: GAGVSQSPRYKVAKRGQDVALRCDPISGHVSLFWYQQALGQGPEFLTYFQNEAQLDKSGLPSDRFFAERPEGSVSTLKIQRTQQEDSAVYLCASSIYREGTEAFFGQGTRLTVV.

The chain recombines TRBV7-8 with TRBJ2-3; TRBD1 matches at 7 bases. The trim removed 6 bases at V and 0 bases at J, leaving 15 bases unmatched. Germline V lookup: CDR1 SGHVS, CDR2 FQNEAQ. The CDR3 spans 18 residues. For the CDR3, the DNA is TGTGCCAGCAGTTTTAACCCCGACAGGGCCCTTAGCACAGATACGCAGTATTTT. Translated: CASSFNPDRALSTDTQYF.

V is TRBV5-1 and J is TRBJ2-7, with 10 bases aligning to TRBD1. The CDR3 extends over 16 amino acids. V dropped 2 bases and J dropped 3; count of bases not matched to a gene: 8. Germline V gene data show CDR1 as SGHRS and CDR2 as YFSETQ. CDR3 protein: CASSLRGQGRNYEQYF. The CDR3 nucleotides are TGCGCCAGCAGCTTAAGGGGACAGGGGAGGAACTACGAGCAGTACTTC.

CDR3 residues: CASSYSTSGQETQYF. The CDR3 DNA reads TGTGCCAGCAGTTACTCAACTAGCGGCCAAGAGACCCAGTACTTC. The genes are TRBV6-6 and TRBJ2-5; TRBD2 agrees at 8 bases. The CDR3 loop spans 15 amino acids. V was pared by 0 bases and J by 1 base, with 1 base of the junction left unmatched. CDR1 and CDR2 from the germline V gene are MNHNY and SVGAGI (reference sequence).

The gene calls are TRBV2 and TRBJ2-1; D is unresolved. There are 13 residues in the CDR3. Germline CDR1 reads SNHLY; CDR2 reads FYNNEI. V lost 6 bases, J lost 1 base, and 7 bases lay in between. The CDR3 protein is CASRSSSYNEQFF. CDR3 nucleotide sequence: TGTGCCAGCAGAAGCTCGTCCTACAATGAGCAGTTCTTC.

The V and J genes are TRBV18 and TRBJ2-2; unclear D gene. Germline V gives CDR1 KGHSH, CDR2 LQKENI. The germline V and J ends were trimmed by 6 bases and 3 bases, with 11 bases remaining between them. The CDR3 runs to 14 residues. The CDR3 region is CASSRTSYTGELFF. The CDR3 nucleotides are TGTGCCAGCTCTCGGACCAGTTACACCGGGGAGCTGTTTTTT.

This clone was picked up one time. The V call is TRBV3-1 (or the pseudogene TRBV3-2), the J call TRBJ2-7; tentatively, D is TRBD2 (6 bases). The CDR3 has 14 residues. V lost 0 bases, J lost 3 bases, and 9 bases lay in between. Germline assignment: CDR1 LGHDT and CDR2 YNNKEL (reference sequence). The CDR3 coding sequence is TGTGCCAGCAGCCAAGAGCGGGGTAACTACGAGCAGTACTTC. Translation gives CASSQERGNYEQYF.

This clone has just a few counts. The V and J genes are TRBV30 and TRBJ1-1; no definite D call. The CDR3 extends over 13 amino acids. Germline V gene lookup returns CDR1 GTSNPN and CDR2 SVGIG (reference sequence). V lost 0 bases and J lost 4, with 9 bases in between. The CDR3 DNA sequence: TGTGCCTGGAGTGTAGAGGATACCACTGAAGCTTTCTTT. Translated, it gives CAWSVEDTTEAFF. Full variable domain (missing parts from reference TRBV30 and TRBJ1-1): SQTIHQWPATLVQPVGSPLSLECTVEGTSNPNLYWYRQAAGRGLQLLFYSVGIGQISSEVPQNLSASRPQDRQFILSSKKLLLSDSGFYLCAWSVEDTTEAFFGQGTRLTVV.

The chain is built from TRBV7-9 and TRBJ1-4; D might be TRBD1 (6 bases). The germline gives CDR1 SEHNR, CDR2 FQNEAQ (reference sequence). There are 14 residues in the CDR3. V lost 5 bases to trimming and J lost 7 bases, with 14 bases between them. CDR3 DNA: TGTGCCAGCAGCCAAGCGGCAGGGGCTGAAAAACTGTTTTTT. Translated, it gives CASSQAAGAEKLFF.

The chain couples TRBV29-1 to TRBJ2-7; 9 bases line up with TRBD2. The CDR3 is 14 amino acids. Per germline, CDR1 SQVTM and CDR2 ANQGSEA. V dropped 7 bases and J dropped 0; count of bases not matched to a gene: 7. The CDR3 spells CSAGFSGSSYEQYF. Here the CDR3 DNA reads TGCAGCGCCGGGTTTAGCGGGAGCTCCTACGAGCAGTACTTC.

The chain is built from TRBV15 and TRBJ2-3; D gene unclear. CDR3 length: 12 amino acids. Trimming removed 4 bases at V and 6 bases at J, with 8 bases between. From germline, CDR1 is LNHNV and CDR2 YYDKDF (reference sequence). The CDR3 nucleotides are TGTGCCACCAGCACCTCCCGGGATACGCAGTATTTT. Its translation: CATSTSRDTQYF.

J is TRBJ1-1 and V is TRBV30; no clear D. Deletions cut 8 bases from V and 5 bases from J, with 21 bases between. The germline V gene has CDR1 GTSNPN and CDR2 SVGIG (reference sequence). The CDR3 is 14 residues long. In DNA, the CDR3 is TGTGCCATTAACTCTCACGGGTATGGTACTGAAGCTTTCTTT. It is translated as CAINSHGYGTEAFF.

Written as DNA, the CDR3 is TGTGCCACCAGGGGGGGGGCAGATACGCAGTATTTT. Protein product: CATRGGADTQYF. J is TRBJ2-3 and V is TRBV15, with 7 bases matching TRBD2. Germline V gene data show CDR1 as LNHNV and CDR2 as YYDKDF (reference sequence). After removal of 6 bases from V and 4 bases from J, the junction contained 1 base not matched to a gene. The CDR3 has 12 amino acids.

This clone was recorded only once. The CDR3 loop reads CASSLSGGRSTDTQYF. The DNA for the CDR3 is TGTGCCAGCAGTTTGAGCGGGGGGAGAAGCACAGATACGCAGTATTTT. The J gene is TRBJ2-3, the V gene TRBV7-2, with 9 bases fitting TRBD2. CDR3 length: 16 residues. The ends lost 6 bases at V and 0 bases at J; junction bases unmatched: 7. Looked up from germline, CDR1 is SGHTA and CDR2 is FQGNSA.

Here the CDR3 reads CASSDVTGLSYNSPLHF. In nucleotides, the CDR3 is TGTGCCAGCAGTGACGTGACCGGACTCTCCTATAATTCACCCCTCCACTTT. The chain uses TRBV6-2 or TRBV6-3 and TRBJ1-6; D gene unclear. The CDR3 sequence is 17 residues long. Per the germline V gene, CDR1 is MNHEY and CDR2 is SVGEGT. V was shortened by 5 bases and J by 0 bases, with 14 bases between the two germline ends.

This rearrangement joins TRBV28 to TRBJ1-6; TRBD1 matches 8 bases. CDR1 and CDR2 from the germline V gene are MDHEN and SYDVKM. The V gene end was trimmed by 5 bases and the J gene end by 10 bases; junction bases not matched to a gene: 7. This CDR3 comprises 14 residues. This CDR3 is CASSGQGQGSPLHF. As DNA, the CDR3 is TGTGCCAGCAGTGGACAGGGACAAGGGTCACCCCTCCACTTT.

V is TRBV7-3 and J is TRBJ2-5, with D maybe TRBD1 (5 bases). Germline loops: CDR1 SGHTA, CDR2 FQGTGA. The length of the CDR3 is 15 residues. V was shortened by 5 bases and J by 2 bases, with 15 bases between the two germline ends. CDR3 sequence (DNA): TGTGCCAGCAGCCCGACAGCCGCCAAGCAAGAGACCCAGTACTTC. This sequence encodes CASSPTAAKQETQYF.

The chain carries TRBV29-1 and TRBJ2-2, with D perhaps TRBD1 (6 bases). Germline CDR1 is SQVTM and CDR2 is ANQGSEA. V lost 6 bases and J 4 bases, leaving 12 bases between the germline ends. This CDR3 comprises 13 residues. The CDR3: CSVRDKGTGELFF. In nucleotides, the CDR3 is TGCAGCGTCCGGGACAAGGGCACCGGGGAGCTGTTTTTT.

The genes are TRBV18 and TRBJ1-1; D may be TRBD1 (6 bases). Trimming removed 3 bases at V and 1 base at J, with 15 bases between. The germline V gene encodes CDR1 KGHSH and CDR2 LQKENI. The CDR3 is 16 residues long. The CDR3, as DNA: TGTGCCAGCTCACCCCAGGGGCTTGGGGGGAACACTGAAGCTTTCTTT. Amino acids: CASSPQGLGGNTEAFF.

The chain has TRBV5-6 and TRBJ2-5; D might be TRBD1 or TRBD2, each matching 5 bases. Germline-derived CDR1 and CDR2 are SGHDT and YYEEEE. Trimming left V 4 bases short and J 1 base short, with 11 bases between. The CDR3 is made up of 14 amino acids. The CDR3 spells CASSQPGPQETQYF. The CDR3 DNA sequence: TGTGCCAGCAGCCAACCGGGACCCCAAGAGACCCAGTACTTC.

This CDR3 is CASSLVAGELNEQFF. Written as DNA, the CDR3 is TGTGCCAGCAGCTTAGTCGCGGGGGAGTTGAATGAGCAGTTCTTC. The chain joins TRBV7-2 to TRBJ2-1, with TRBD2 identical over 7 bases. The CDR3 runs to 15 residues. The V gene's germline CDR1 is SGHTA and CDR2 FQGNSA. Germline trimming cut 1 base from V and 7 bases from J; bases unmatched to any gene: 7. The full variable domain, with the rest looked up from reference TRBV7-2 and TRBJ2-1, is GAGVSQSPSNKVTEKGKDVELRCDPISGHTALYWYRQSLGQGLEFLIYFQGNSAPDKSGLPSDRFSAERTGGSVSTLTIQRTQQEDSAVYLCASSLVAGELNEQFFGPGTRLTVL.

V is TRBV7-2 and J is TRBJ1-1; a possible D gene is TRBD1 (6 bases). Germline V gives CDR1 SGHTA, CDR2 FQGNSA. Trimming pared 5 bases from V and 2 bases from J, leaving 15 bases between. The CDR3 consists of 15 residues. The CDR3 region is CASSLVRGYNTEAFF. CDR3 in DNA: TGTGCCAGCAGCCTTGTTAGGGGGTACAACACTGAAGCTTTCTTT.

The V and J genes are TRBV6-2 or TRBV6-3 and TRBJ1-1; D call uncertain. The CDR3 runs 14 residues. The germline V gene encodes CDR1 MNHEY and CDR2 SVGEGT. V was cut by 0 bases and J by 3 bases, with 8 bases left in between. The CDR3 is CASSYSNGYTEAFF. CDR3 nucleotides: TGTGCCAGCAGTTACTCGAATGGGTACACTGAAGCTTTCTTT.

This chain connects TRBV10-1 to TRBJ1-3; D is unclear. The CDR3 contains 17 residues. The V gene lost 2 bases and the J gene lost 2 bases, with 16 bases spanning the gap. Germline V gene lookup returns CDR1 WNHNN and CDR2 SYGVQD (reference sequence). CDR3 DNA sequence: TGCGCCAGCAGTGAGCTTGGGCGCCTGGGTACTGGAAACACCATATATTTT. It codes for CASSELGRLGTGNTIYF.